One and the same sample provided the 12 T cell receptor beta chains below, sequenced in a study of cytomegalovirus exposure and HLA in healthy donors. Primers: 60 Vbeta forward and 13 Jbeta reverse. TCRdb keeps only in-frame clones here, not all; method: immunoSEQ multiplex PCR. The data show approximately 130,000 clones, about four fifths seen once. Sequencing was performed on PBMCs. These receptors originate from a woman aged 50 to 60 in good health and CMV-seropositive.

The rearrangement uses TRBV2 and TRBJ2-5; D is unresolved. Trimming removed 3 bases at V and 1 base at J, with 6 bases between. Germline V lookup: CDR1 SNHLY, CDR2 FYNNEI. CDR3 length: 13 amino acids. The CDR3 sequence is CASSDWAQETQYF. CDR3 DNA: TGTGCCAGCAGTGATTGGGCCCAAGAGACCCAGTACTTC.

J is TRBJ2-7 and V is TRBV6-5; 8 bases are a match to TRBD2. CDR3 length: 13 residues. The J segment lost 3 bases and the V segment lost 6 bases, leaving 4 bases of the junction unmatched. CDR1 and CDR2 from the germline V gene are MNHEY and SVGAGI. This CDR3 is CASSSSGSYEQYF. CDR3 in DNA: TGTGCCAGCAGCTCCAGCGGGAGCTACGAGCAGTACTTC.

The chain uses TRBV5-1 and TRBJ2-7, with unresolved D. Germline V gene data show CDR1 as SGHRS and CDR2 as YFSETQ. V was trimmed by 4 bases and J by 0 bases, leaving 14 bases between them. The CDR3 covers 15 residues. Here the CDR3 reads CASSPPQFNSYEQYF. CDR3 DNA sequence: TGCGCCAGCAGCCCCCCGCAGTTTAACTCCTACGAGCAGTACTTC.

This rearrangement joins TRBV5-4 to TRBJ1-2, with D unclear. V shed 3 bases and J shed 5 bases, with 14 bases lying between them. Germline CDR1 SGHNT, CDR2 YYREEE (reference sequence). The CDR3 consists of 14 residues. CDR3 sequence reads: CASSSGVVGYGYTF. The CDR3 DNA is TGTGCCAGCAGCTCCGGAGTCGTTGGGTATGGCTACACCTTC.

The chain combines TRBV10-3 with TRBJ2-6; the match to TRBD2 covers 7 bases. This CDR3 has 15 residues. Germline trimming cut 4 bases from V and 3 bases from J; bases unmatched to any gene: 3. CDR1 is ENHRY and CDR2 is SYGVKD in the germline V gene. DNA for the CDR3: TGTGCCATCAGTGTGGGGAGGGATGGGGCCAACGTCCTGACTTTC. This gives the protein CAISVGRDGANVLTF.

V gene TRBV4-2 combines with J gene TRBJ2-7; 9 positions match TRBD1. The V gene end was trimmed by 4 bases and the J gene end by 5 bases; junction bases not matched to a gene: 6. Germline V gene data show CDR1 as LGHNA and CDR2 as YNFKEQ. This CDR3 contains 14 residues. The CDR3, as DNA: TGTGCCAGCAGCCCTGGACAGGGGATACACGAGCAGTACTTC. Protein sequence: CASSPGQGIHEQYF.

V is TRBV7-8 and J is TRBJ1-5; 11 bases are shared with TRBD1. This CDR3 region has 16 residues. Losses at the gene ends were 5 bases for V and 7 bases for J; bases not matched to a gene: 10. Germline loops: CDR1 SGHVS, CDR2 FQNEAQ. The CDR3, as DNA: TGTGCCAGCAGCACCACCGGACAGGGGGCAGGGCAGCCCCAGCATTTT. It yields the protein CASSTTGQGAGQPQHF.

This clone is deemed large (0.1 to 1%). V and J are TRBV6-1 and TRBJ2-7; D possibly corresponds to TRBD2 (6 bases). Trimming shortened V by 2 bases and J by 0 bases, and 11 bases separated the two germline ends. The CDR3 sequence is 15 residues long. Germline V CDR1 and CDR2: MNHNS, SASEGT. The CDR3 bases are TGTGCCAGCAGTGAATGGAGGGCGAGCTCCTACGAGCAGTACTTC. This encodes CASSEWRASSYEQYF.

The chain links TRBV6-1 to TRBJ2-7; a possible D gene is TRBD2 (5 bases). Trimming cost V 3 bases and J 3 bases, with 21 bases left between them. Germline loops: CDR1 MNHNS, CDR2 SASEGT. This CDR3 spans 17 amino acids. CDR3 in DNA: TGTGCCAGCAGTGAGGAGTTGGTGGCGCGGGTTTACTACGAGCAGTACTTC. This encodes CASSEELVARVYYEQYF.

This chain uses TRBV15 with TRBJ2-1; the match to TRBD1 covers 8 bases. Trimming cost V 2 bases and J 0 bases; bases outside gene matches: 3. The CDR3 extends over 16 amino acids. The germline CDR1 and CDR2 sequences are LNHNV and YYDKDF (reference sequence). The CDR3 here is CATSRFTGGSYNEQFF. The CDR3 nucleotides read TGTGCCACCAGCAGATTCACAGGGGGCTCCTACAATGAGCAGTTCTTC.

The V and J genes are TRBV5-1 and TRBJ2-3; 13 positions agree with TRBD2. CDR1 is SGHRS, CDR2 YFSETQ, per germline. V trimming: 3 bases; J trimming: 8 bases; junction bases outside the gene matches: 12. The CDR3 is 17 amino acids. The chain's CDR3 is CASSSGLAGSTGGTQYF. CDR3 DNA sequence: TGCGCCAGCAGCTCGGGACTAGCGGGGTCAACCGGGGGTACGCAGTATTTT.

This chain links TRBV19 with TRBJ2-7; 7 nucleotides align to TRBD1. There are 17 residues in the CDR3. With 4 bases clipped from V and 1 base from J, the junction kept 13 bases outside the gene matches. From germline, CDR1 is LNHDA and CDR2 SQIVND (reference sequence). The CDR3 here is CASSTRGPPSRSYEQYF. The CDR3 region has the DNA TGTGCCAGTAGTACTAGGGGGCCTCCCTCCAGGTCCTACGAGCAGTACTTC.